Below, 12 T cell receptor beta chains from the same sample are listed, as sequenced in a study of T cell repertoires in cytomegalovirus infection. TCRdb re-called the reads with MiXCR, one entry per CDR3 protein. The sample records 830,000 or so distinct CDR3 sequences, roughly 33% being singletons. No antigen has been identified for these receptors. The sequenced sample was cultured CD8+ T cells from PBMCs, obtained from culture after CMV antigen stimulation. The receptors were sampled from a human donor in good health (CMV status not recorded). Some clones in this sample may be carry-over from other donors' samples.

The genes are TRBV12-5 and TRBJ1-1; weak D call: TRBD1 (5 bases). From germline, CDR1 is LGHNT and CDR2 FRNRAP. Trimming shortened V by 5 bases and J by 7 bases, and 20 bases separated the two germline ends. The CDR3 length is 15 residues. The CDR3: CASGGPDGGVGEAFF. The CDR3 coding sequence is TGTGCTAGTGGTGGGCCGGACGGGGGTGTGGGTGAAGCTTTCTTT.

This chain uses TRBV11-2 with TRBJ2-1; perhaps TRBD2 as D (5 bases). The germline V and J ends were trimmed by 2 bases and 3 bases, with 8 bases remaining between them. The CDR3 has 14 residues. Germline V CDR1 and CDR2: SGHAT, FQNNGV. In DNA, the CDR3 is TGTGCCAGCAGCTTACACGGGGACTACAATGAGCAGTTCTTC. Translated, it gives CASSLHGDYNEQFF.

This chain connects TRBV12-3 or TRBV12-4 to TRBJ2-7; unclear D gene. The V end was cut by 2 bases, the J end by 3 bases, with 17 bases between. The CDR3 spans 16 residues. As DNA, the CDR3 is TGTGCCAGCAGTTTATCCAGTTCCCAAATTAACTACGAGCAGTACTTC. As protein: CASSLSSSQINYEQYF.

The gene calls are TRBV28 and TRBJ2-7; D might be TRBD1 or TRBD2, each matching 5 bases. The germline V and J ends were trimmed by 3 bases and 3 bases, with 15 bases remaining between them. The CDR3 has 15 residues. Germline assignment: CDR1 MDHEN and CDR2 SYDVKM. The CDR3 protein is CASSFAGTPLYEQYF. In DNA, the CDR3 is TGTGCCAGCAGTTTCGCCGGGACCCCCCTCTACGAGCAGTACTTC. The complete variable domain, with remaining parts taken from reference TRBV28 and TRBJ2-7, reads DVKVTQSSRYLVKRTGEKVFLECVQDMDHENMFWYRQDPGLGLRLIYFSYDVKMKEKGDIPEGYSVSREKKERFSLILESASTNQTSMYLCASSFAGTPLYEQYFGPGTRLTVT.

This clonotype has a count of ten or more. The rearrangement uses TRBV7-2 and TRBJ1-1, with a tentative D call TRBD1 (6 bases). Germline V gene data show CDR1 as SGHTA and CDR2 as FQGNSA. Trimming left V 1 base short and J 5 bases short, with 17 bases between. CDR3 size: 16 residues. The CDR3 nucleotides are TGTGCCAGCAGCTTAGGACGGGGAGGGGGGAGGACTGAAGCTTTCTTT. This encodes CASSLGRGGGRTEAFF. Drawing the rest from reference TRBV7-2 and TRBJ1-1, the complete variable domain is GAGVSQSPSNKVTEKGKDVELRCDPISGHTALYWYRQSLGQGLEFLIYFQGNSAPDKSGLPSDRFSAERTGGSVSTLTIQRTQQEDSAVYLCASSLGRGGGRTEAFFGQGTRLTVV.

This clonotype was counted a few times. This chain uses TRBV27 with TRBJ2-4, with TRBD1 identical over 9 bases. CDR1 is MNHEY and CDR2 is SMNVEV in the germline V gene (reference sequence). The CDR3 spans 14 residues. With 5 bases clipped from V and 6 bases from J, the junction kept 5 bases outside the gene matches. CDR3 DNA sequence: TGTGCCAGCAGTACAGGGGGCGGGTTAAACATTCAGTACTTC. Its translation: CASSTGGGLNIQYF.

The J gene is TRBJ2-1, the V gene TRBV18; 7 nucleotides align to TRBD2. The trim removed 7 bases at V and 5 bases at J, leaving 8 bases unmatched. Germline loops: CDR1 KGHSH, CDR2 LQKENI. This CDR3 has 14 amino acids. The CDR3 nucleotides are TGTGCCAGCTTGGGGGGGGAACGAAACAATGAGCAGTTCTTC. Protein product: CASLGGERNNEQFF.

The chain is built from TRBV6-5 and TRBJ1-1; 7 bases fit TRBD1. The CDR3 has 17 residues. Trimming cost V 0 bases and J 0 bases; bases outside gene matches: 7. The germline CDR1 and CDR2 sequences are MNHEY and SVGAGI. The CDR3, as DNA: TGTGCCAGCAGTTACTCCTCCGGGACAGTCATGAACACTGAAGCTTTCTTT. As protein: CASSYSSGTVMNTEAFF.

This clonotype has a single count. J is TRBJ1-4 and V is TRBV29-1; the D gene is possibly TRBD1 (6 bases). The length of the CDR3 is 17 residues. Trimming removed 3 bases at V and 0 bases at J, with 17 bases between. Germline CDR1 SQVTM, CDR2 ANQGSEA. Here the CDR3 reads CSVDAIRDTTTNEKLFF. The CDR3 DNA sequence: TGCAGCGTTGACGCCATCCGGGACACTACAACTAATGAAAAACTGTTTTTT. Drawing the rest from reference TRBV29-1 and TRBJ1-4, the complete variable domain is SAVISQKPSRDICQRGTSLTIQCQVDSQVTMMFWYRQQPGQSLTLIATANQGSEATYESGFVIDKFPISRPNLTFSTLTVSNMSPEDSSIYLCSVDAIRDTTTNEKLFFGSGTQLSVL.

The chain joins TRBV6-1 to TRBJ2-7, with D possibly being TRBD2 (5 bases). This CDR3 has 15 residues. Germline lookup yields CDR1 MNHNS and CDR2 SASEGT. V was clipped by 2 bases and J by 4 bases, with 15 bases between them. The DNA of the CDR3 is TGTGCCAGCAGTGAAAAGGCCACGGGGTTATACGAGCAGTACGTC. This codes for CASSEKATGLYEQYV.

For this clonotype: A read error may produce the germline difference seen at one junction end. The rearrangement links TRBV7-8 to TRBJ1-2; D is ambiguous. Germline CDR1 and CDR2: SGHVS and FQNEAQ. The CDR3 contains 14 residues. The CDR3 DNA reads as TGTGCCATCAGCCCGATCCGATCTAACTATGGCTACACCTTC. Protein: CAISPIRSNYGYTF.

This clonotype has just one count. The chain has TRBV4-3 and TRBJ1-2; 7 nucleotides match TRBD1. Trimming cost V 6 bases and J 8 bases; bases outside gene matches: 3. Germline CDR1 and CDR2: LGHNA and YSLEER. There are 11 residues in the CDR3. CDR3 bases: TGCGCCAGCAGGGGGACAGACGGCTACACCTTC. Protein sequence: CASRGTDGYTF.